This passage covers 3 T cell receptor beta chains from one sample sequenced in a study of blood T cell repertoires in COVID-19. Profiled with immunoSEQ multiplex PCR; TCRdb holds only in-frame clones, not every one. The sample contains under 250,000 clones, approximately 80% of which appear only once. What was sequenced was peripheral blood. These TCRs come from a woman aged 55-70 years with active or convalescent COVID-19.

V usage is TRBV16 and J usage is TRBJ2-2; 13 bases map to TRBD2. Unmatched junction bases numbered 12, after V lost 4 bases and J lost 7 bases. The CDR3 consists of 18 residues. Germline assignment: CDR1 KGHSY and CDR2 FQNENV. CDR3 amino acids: CASSRSWTSGGHDGELFF. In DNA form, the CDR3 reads TGTGCCAGCAGCCGCTCATGGACTAGCGGGGGTCACGACGGGGAGCTGTTTTTT.

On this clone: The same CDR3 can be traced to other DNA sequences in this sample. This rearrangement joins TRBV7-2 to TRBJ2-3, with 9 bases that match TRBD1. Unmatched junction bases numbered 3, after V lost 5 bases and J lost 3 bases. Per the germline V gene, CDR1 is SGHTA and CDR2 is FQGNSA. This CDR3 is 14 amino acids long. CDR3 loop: CASSLGQGTDTQYF. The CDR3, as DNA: TGTGCCAGCAGCCTTGGACAGGGGACAGATACGCAGTATTTT.

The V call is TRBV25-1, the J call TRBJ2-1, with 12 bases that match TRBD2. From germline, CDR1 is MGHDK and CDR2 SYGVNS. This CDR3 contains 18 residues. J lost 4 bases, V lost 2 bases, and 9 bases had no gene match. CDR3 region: CASSEHLAGGPSYNEQFF. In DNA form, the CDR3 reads TGTGCCAGCAGTGAACATCTAGCGGGAGGGCCCTCGTACAATGAGCAGTTCTTC. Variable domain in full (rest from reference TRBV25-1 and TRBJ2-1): EADIYQTPRYLVIGTGKKITLECSQTMGHDKMYWYQQDPGMELHLIHYSYGVNSTEKGDLSSESTVSRIRTEHFPLTLESARPSHTSQYLCASSEHLAGGPSYNEQFFGPGTRLTVL.